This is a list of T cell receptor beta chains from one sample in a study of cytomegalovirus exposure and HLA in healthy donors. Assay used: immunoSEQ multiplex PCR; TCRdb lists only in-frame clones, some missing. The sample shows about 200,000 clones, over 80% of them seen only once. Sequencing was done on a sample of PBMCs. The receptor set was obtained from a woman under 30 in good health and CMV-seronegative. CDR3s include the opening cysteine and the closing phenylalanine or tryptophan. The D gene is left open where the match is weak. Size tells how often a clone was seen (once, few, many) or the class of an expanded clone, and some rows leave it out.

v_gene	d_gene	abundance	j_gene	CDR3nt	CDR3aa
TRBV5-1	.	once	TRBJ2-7	TGCGCCAGCAGCTGGACAGACGGCCCCTACGAGCAGTACTTC	CASSWTDGPYEQYF
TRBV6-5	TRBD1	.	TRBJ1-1	TGTGCCAGCAGATTACAGGGGGGGAACACTGAAGCTTTCTTT	CASRLQGGNTEAFF
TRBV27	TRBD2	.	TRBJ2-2	TGTGCCAGCAGTTTTTGGGAGGGCCGAACCGGGGAGCTGTTTTTT	CASSFWEGRTGELFF
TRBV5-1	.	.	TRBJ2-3	TGCGCCAGCAGCTCGATCGACGGAAACACAGATACGCAGTATTTT	CASSSIDGNTDTQYF
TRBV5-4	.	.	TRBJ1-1	TGTGCCAGCAGCTCGGCCAGGGGACCTGAAGCTTTCTTT	CASSSARGPEAFF
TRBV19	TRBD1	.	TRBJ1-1	TGTGCCAGTAGTACAGGGGGAAAGAACACTGAAGCTTTCTTT	CASSTGGKNTEAFF
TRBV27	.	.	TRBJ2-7	TGTGCCAGCAGTGGGGACATATGGGGCTACGAGCAGTACTTC	CASSGDIWGYEQYF
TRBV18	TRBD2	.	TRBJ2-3	TGTGCCAGCTCCCGAGGACTAGCAGGCGATACGCAGTATTTT	CASSRGLAGDTQYF
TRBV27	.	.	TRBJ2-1	TGTGCCAGCAGTTTGCCTAGAAAGTCATACAATGAGCAGTTCTTC	CASSLPRKSYNEQFF
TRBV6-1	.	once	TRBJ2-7	TGTGCCAGCAGTGAAGCGGCAGGGTCCGTATACGAGCAGTACTTC	CASSEAAGSVYEQYF
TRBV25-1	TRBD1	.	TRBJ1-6	TGTGCCAGCAGTGAGCACCACCAGGGGGCTTCTTCACCCCTCCACTTT	CASSEHHQGASSPLHF
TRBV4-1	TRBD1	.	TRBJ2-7	TGCGCCAGCAGCCAAGATGACAGGGGGTGGAACGAGCAGTACTTC	CASSQDDRGWNEQYF
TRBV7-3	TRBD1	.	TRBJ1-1	TGTGCCAGCAGCCCAGGGGGCGCTTGGGCTGAAGCTTTCTTT	CASSPGGAWAEAFF
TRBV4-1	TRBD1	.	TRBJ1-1	TGCGCCAGCAGCCAGCCCCTCAGGGGGCGAAGCACTGAAGCTTTCTTT	CASSQPLRGRSTEAFF
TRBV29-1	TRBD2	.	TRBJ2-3	TGCAGCGGCCGACTAGCGGGGAACACAGATACGCAGTATTTT	CSGRLAGNTDTQYF
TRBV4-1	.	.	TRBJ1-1	TGCGCCAGCAGCCAAATGACGGTGAACACTGAAGCTTTCTTT	CASSQMTVNTEAFF
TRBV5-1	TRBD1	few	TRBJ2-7	TGCGCCAGCAGCTTGACCGGGACAGAGCCCTACGAGCAGTACTTC	CASSLTGTEPYEQYF
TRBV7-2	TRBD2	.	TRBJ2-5	TGTGCCAGCAGCGTAGTTAGCGGGAGCGGTGTGACCCAGTACTTC	CASSVVSGSGVTQYF
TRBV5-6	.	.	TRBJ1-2	TGTGCCAGCAGCTTGGCCGGTGGCGCAGCTAACTATGGCTACACCTTC	CASSLAGGAANYGYTF
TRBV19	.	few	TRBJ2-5	TGTGCCAGTAGAAGAACGGGGTCGTACCAAGAGACCCAGTACTTC	CASRRTGSYQETQYF
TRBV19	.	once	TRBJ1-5	TGTGCCAGTAGTATCAGGCCGCAGGGCAATCAGCCCCAGCATTTT	CASSIRPQGNQPQHF
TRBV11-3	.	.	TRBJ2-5	TGTGCCAGCAGCTTAGGGTTAAGCAGGGAAGAGACCCAGTACTTC	CASSLGLSREETQYF
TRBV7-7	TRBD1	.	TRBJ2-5	TGTGCTAGCAGCTTAGCAGGGGGCGAAGAGACCCAGTACTTC	CASSLAGGEETQYF
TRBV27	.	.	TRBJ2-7	TGTGCCAGCAGTTTATATAGCGGATCCTACGAGCAGTACTTC	CASSLYSGSYEQYF
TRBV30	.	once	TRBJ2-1	TGTGCCTGGAGTGTACACAATGAGCAGTTCTTC	CAWSVHNEQFF
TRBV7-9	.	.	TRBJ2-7	TGTGCCAGCAGCTTAGTGGGCCAGCAGTACGAGCAGTACTTC	CASSLVGQQYEQYF
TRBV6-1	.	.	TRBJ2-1	TGTACCACCCACATAGACAATGAGCAGTTCTTC	CTTHIDNEQFF
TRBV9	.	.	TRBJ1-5	TGTGCCAGCAGCCCCGGGATTGGTTGGCCCCAGCATTTT	CASSPGIGWPQHF
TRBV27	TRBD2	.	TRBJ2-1	TGTGCCAGCAGGAGCGGGAGCCTGCCCTACAATGAGCAGTTCTTC	CASRSGSLPYNEQFF
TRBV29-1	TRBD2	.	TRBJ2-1	TGCAGCGCCGGGACTACCTACAATGAGCAGTTCTTC	CSAGTTYNEQFF
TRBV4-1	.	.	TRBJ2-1	TGCGCCAGCAGCCAAGTAGGCAATGAGCAGTTCTTC	CASSQVGNEQFF
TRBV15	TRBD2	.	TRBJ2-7	TGTGCCACCAGCAGAGATGGACTAGCGGGAGGGCGCTGGTTCGAGCAGTACTTC	CATSRDGLAGGRWFEQYF
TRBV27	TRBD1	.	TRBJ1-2	TGTGCCAGCGGGACAGGCTATGGCTACACCTTC	CASGTGYGYTF
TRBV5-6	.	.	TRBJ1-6	TGTGCCAGTTATCTCAGGAGGAGCTCCTATAATTCACCCCTCCACTTT	CASYLRRSSYNSPLHF
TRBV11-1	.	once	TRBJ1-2	TGTGCCAGCAGACCGGGACTGACTAACTATGGCTACACCTTC	CASRPGLTNYGYTF
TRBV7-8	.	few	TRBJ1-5	TGTGCCAGCAGCCGCATAAGTAGGGGGTTGAATCAGCCCCAGCATTTT	CASSRISRGLNQPQHF
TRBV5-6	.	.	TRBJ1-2	TGTGCCAGCAGCTTGGATGGGGGGATCTTTAACTATGGCTACACCTTC	CASSLDGGIFNYGYTF
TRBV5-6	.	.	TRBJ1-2	TGTGCCAGCAGCTTGGGCAATAACTATGGCTACACCTTC	CASSLGNNYGYTF
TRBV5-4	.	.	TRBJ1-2	TGTGCCAGCAGCATCCTGGACAGCTCCTATGGCTACACCTTC	CASSILDSSYGYTF
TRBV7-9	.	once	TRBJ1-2	TGTGCCAGCAGCTTAGGCGGGGATGGCTACACCTTC	CASSLGGDGYTF
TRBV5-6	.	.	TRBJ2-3	TGTGCCAGCAGCTCTGGCAGCTGGGGGCGAGCAGATACGCAGTATTTT	CASSSGSWGRADTQYF
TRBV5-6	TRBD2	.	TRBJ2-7	TGTGCCAGCAGCTTGGAGGGACTAGCGGGGAACTACGAGCAGTACTTC	CASSLEGLAGNYEQYF
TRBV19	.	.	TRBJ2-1	TGTGCCAGTAGTTCTCGGAGAAGTGAGCAGTTCTTC	CASSSRRSEQFF
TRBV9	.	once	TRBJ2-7	TGTGCCAGCAGCGTAGGGAACAGGGAATACGAGCAGTACTTC	CASSVGNREYEQYF
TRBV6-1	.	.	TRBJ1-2	TGTGCCAGCAGTGAATCCCCCAGGGGATCTAACTATGGCTACACCTTC	CASSESPRGSNYGYTF
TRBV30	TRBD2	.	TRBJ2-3	TGTGCCTGGAGTGTCGGGGGGGTTGCAGATACGCAGTATTTT	CAWSVGGVADTQYF
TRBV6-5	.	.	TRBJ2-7	TGTGCCAGCAGTTACTCAGACAGTGGGGGCGAGCAGTACTTC	CASSYSDSGGEQYF
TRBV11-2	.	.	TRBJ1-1	TGTGCCAGCAGCTTAGAGCGACAGGCCTGGAACACTGAAGCTTTCTTT	CASSLERQAWNTEAFF
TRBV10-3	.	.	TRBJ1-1	TGTGCCTCCTTGAGCAGGGTGGGCACTGAAGCTTTCTTT	CASLSRVGTEAFF